This note documents a single T cell receptor (beta chain) sequence. Exclusion applied to patients with other autoimmune diseases, uncontrolled infections, pregnancy or lactation. A diagnosis was made from clinical symptoms together with serum thyroxine, TRAb, thyroid ultrasound and orbital computed tomography. This specimen belongs to a study of Graves' ophthalmopathy and Graves' hyperthyroidism. RNA transcripts served as template for amplifying TCR beta CDR3 sequences. Investigators did first-round RT-PCR with HTBI primers, then second-round multiplex PCR. MiXCR was run by TCRdb on the multiplex PCR reads, yielding one entry per CDR3 protein. The data contain over a million distinct CDR3 sequences, 35% to 45% of them singletons. The germline V gene encodes CDR1 SGHTA and CDR2 FQGNSA. The CDR3 has 16 residues. The ends lost 5 bases at V and 5 bases at J; junction bases unmatched: 14.

The chain is built from TRBV7-2 and TRBJ2-5, with 7 positions matching TRBD1. The TCR sequence derives from an adult man with Graves' hyperthyroidism. Sequenced input: peripheral blood or thyroid tissue (not recorded which). CDR3 DNA sequence: TGTGCCAGCAGCGTTGATGGGACAGACTATTTTGAGACCCAGTACTTC. This gives the protein CASSVDGTDYFETQYF.